Presented here are 11 T cell receptor beta chains from one specimen sequenced in a study of human T cells and chemical hapten exposure (dated by TCRdb to the early 2020s). What this sample's time point label stands for: patch test 2, 6 weeks after DPC sensitization. The treatment or condition label here, explained by the study, means: therapeutic diphenylcyclopropenone sensitization with weekly scalp DPC. The method behind the library was RACE. The reads were generated on a NextSeq 500. TCRdb itself trimmed the public reads at Q25 with fastp, ran MiXCR and retained productive beta chains. Each record represents a unique CDR3 protein, reported with the most common genes and DNA among its rows. In this sample the table shows more than 85,000 distinct CDR3 sequences, more than 7% of which occur a single time. The ten most abundant clones make up 3% to 3.5% of the sample. The sample consisted of whole blood, taken in connection with sensitization to the hapten diphenylcyclopropenone (DPC). These receptors came from a woman aged 40 to 49 with alopecia areata. Some clones in this sample may be carry-over from other donors' samples.

This clonotype was counted only a few times. The rearrangement links TRBV20-1 to TRBJ2-3, with TRBD2 as a possible D gene (6 bases). The CDR3 covers 13 residues. The ends were cut back, 6 bases at V and 4 bases at J, with 14 bases in the middle. Germline CDR1 and CDR2: DFQATT and SNEGSKA (reference sequence). CDR3 amino acids: CSASPSGADTQYF. CDR3 coding DNA: TGCAGTGCCAGTCCCTCGGGGGCAGATACGCAGTATTTT.

Regarding this clonotype: This may stem from a read error, because a much larger clone lies one nucleotide away. This chain uses TRBV7-2 with TRBJ2-1; maybe TRBD1 (7 bases). The CDR3 has 13 amino acids. Trimming took 8 bases from V and 12 from J, leaving 20 bases between them. Germline values: CDR1 SGHTA, CDR2 FQGNSA. The chain's CDR3 is CASLRGGGDVQFF. The CDR3 bases are TGTGCCAGCCTCCGCGGAGGGGGCGATGTGCAGTTCTTC.

This clonotype showed up many times. The chain links TRBV12-3 or TRBV12-4 to TRBJ1-5, with TRBD1 matching 7 bases. The CDR3 length is 19 residues. V shed 2 bases and J 1 base; nucleotides not matched to a gene: 14. The CDR3 DNA is TGTGCCAGCAGTTTATGGAGTAGACCAGGGGGGGAAAGCAATCAGCCCCAGCATTTT. Amino acids: CASSLWSRPGGESNQPQHF.

This sequence joins TRBV10-2 and TRBJ2-7; D is unresolved. The V and J ends lost 2 bases and 2 bases respectively, with 13 bases between them. The CDR3 runs to 15 residues. Germline values: CDR1 WSHSY, CDR2 SAAADI. The CDR3 DNA reads as TGCGCCAGCAGTGAGAGTGCTCCCCTTCCCTACGAGCAGTACTTC. This codes for CASSESAPLPYEQYF.

This clonotype was seen a handful of times. The gene calls are TRBV28 and TRBJ1-1; D is perhaps TRBD1 (5 bases). The CDR3 covers 14 residues. Germline V gene data show CDR1 as MDHEN and CDR2 as SYDVKM. Between the trimmed V and J ends, which lost 8 bases and 0 bases, there was a span of 13 bases. In DNA form, the CDR3 reads TGTGCCAGCGGGGGATACGTATTGAACACTGAAGCTTTCTTT. Protein: CASGGYVLNTEAFF. Variable domain in full (rest from reference TRBV28 and TRBJ1-1): DVKVTQSSRYLVKRTGEKVFLECVQDMDHENMFWYRQDPGLGLRLIYFSYDVKMKEKGDIPEGYSVSREKKERFSLILESASTNQTSMYLCASGGYVLNTEAFFGQGTRLTVV.

This clonotype was observed a few times. The chain employs TRBV20-1 and TRBJ2-5, with 9 nucleotides matching TRBD2. Germline values: CDR1 DFQATT, CDR2 SNEGSKA (reference sequence). Losses at the gene ends were 4 bases for V and 1 base for J; bases not matched to a gene: 7. This CDR3 contains 15 residues. The CDR3 DNA reads TGCAGTGCTATCCTTAGCGGGGGAAGCCAAGAGACCCAGTACTTC. This translates into CSAILSGGSQETQYF.

This clonotype has just a few counts. V and J are TRBV29-1 and TRBJ2-7; D is possibly TRBD1 (6 bases). V was cut by 1 base and J by 0 bases, with 10 bases left in between. CDR1 SQVTM and CDR2 ANQGSEA come from the germline V gene. This CDR3 has 14 amino acids. As DNA, the CDR3 is TGCAGCGTTGAAGTAGGGGACACCTCCTACGAGCAGTACTTC. It codes for CSVEVGDTSYEQYF.

This clonotype was counted at least ten times. The V and J genes are TRBV6-2 or TRBV6-3 and TRBJ2-7; D not resolved. The V gene's germline CDR1 is MNHEY and CDR2 SVGEGT. Trimming took 7 bases from V and 4 from J, leaving 8 bases between them. The CDR3 totals 11 residues. CDR3 nucleotide sequence: TGTGCCAGCACCTCGGCATACGAGCAGTACTTC. Translation gives CASTSAYEQYF.

This clonotype turned up a few times. The chain is built from TRBV28 and TRBJ1-1; 11 nucleotides agree with TRBD1. The CDR3 sequence is 16 residues long. V lost 3 bases, J lost 0 bases, and 3 bases stayed unmatched. Germline loops: CDR1 MDHEN, CDR2 SYDVKM. Here the CDR3 DNA reads TGTGCCAGCAGTTTGGACAGGGGGCGGATGAACACTGAAGCTTTCTTT. Amino acids: CASSLDRGRMNTEAFF.

This clonotype was observed at least ten times. The rearrangement links TRBV20-1 to TRBJ1-1; the D is unclear. This CDR3 is 13 amino acids long. CDR1 DFQATT and CDR2 SNEGSKA come from the germline V gene (reference sequence). Trimming removed 6 bases from V and 5 bases from J, with 16 bases in between. The CDR3, as DNA: TGCAGTGCCACAAGTTCGCCTTCAACTGAAGCTTTCTTT. It encodes CSATSSPSTEAFF.

The chain employs TRBV24-1 and TRBJ1-2; perhaps TRBD1 as D (5 bases). With 2 bases removed from V and 5 bases from J, the gap between germline ends came to 8 bases. Germline lookup yields CDR1 KGHDR and CDR2 SFDVKD. The CDR3 totals 13 residues. This chain's CDR3 is CATSDSAGYGYTF. DNA of the CDR3: TGTGCCACCAGTGATTCGGCAGGGTATGGCTACACCTTC.